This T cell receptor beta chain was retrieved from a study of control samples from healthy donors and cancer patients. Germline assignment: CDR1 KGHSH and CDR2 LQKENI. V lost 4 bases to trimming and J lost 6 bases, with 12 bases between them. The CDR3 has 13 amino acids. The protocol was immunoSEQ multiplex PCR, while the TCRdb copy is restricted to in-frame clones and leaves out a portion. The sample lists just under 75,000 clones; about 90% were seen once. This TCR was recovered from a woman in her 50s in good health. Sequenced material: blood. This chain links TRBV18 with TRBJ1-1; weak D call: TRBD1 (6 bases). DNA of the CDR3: TGTGCCAGCTCACAGGGGGGCTTTTCTGAAGCTTTCTTT. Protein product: CASSQGGFSEAFF.